These 17 T cell receptor beta chains were sequenced from one sample in a study of blood T cells in healthy people across ages (dated by TCRdb to between 2014 and 2017). The library relied on 5' RACE. Instrument on record: Illumina HiSeq 2500. The second PCR ran for about 7 to 11 cycles and used a J-beta primer mix along with a sample-barcoded 5' primer. TCRdb reran the public reads through fastp at Q25 and MiXCR, keeping productive beta chains. Rows with one shared CDR3 protein collapse into an entry with the most common genes and DNA. For this sample the table gives about 760,000 distinct CDR3 sequences, of which roughly three fifths were detected only once. The ten largest clones add up to 20% to 30% of the sample. Sequenced: blood. Receptors were obtained from a man between 40 and 49 years old in good health.

In its sample, this clonotype was seen a few times. The rearrangement uses TRBV5-1 and TRBJ2-5; D gene unclear. The CDR3 sequence is 12 residues long. Looked up from germline, CDR1 is SGHRS and CDR2 is YFSETQ. Trimming took 3 bases from V and 5 from J, leaving 8 bases between them. The CDR3 DNA is TGCGCCAGCAGCTCACTTGAGGAGACCCAGTACTTC. Its translation: CASSSLEETQYF. Full variable domain (outside the CDR3, taken from reference TRBV5-1 and TRBJ2-5): KAGVTQTPRYLIKTRGQQVTLSCSPISGHRSVSWYQQTPGQGLQFLFEYFSETQRNKGNFPGRFSGRQFSNSRSEMNVSTLELGDSALYLCASSSLEETQYFGPGTRLLVL.

The chain carries TRBV7-2 and TRBJ2-1, with D tentatively TRBD1 (5 bases). Germline values: CDR1 SGHTA, CDR2 FQGNSA. The CDR3 covers 15 residues. V lost 7 bases to trimming and J lost 3 bases, with 16 bases between them. For the CDR3, the DNA is TGTGCCAGCACCTTCAGGACAAGAAACTACAATGAGCAGTTCTTC. As protein: CASTFRTRNYNEQFF. Based on the CDR3 plus reference TRBV7-2 and TRBJ2-1, the full variable domain is GAGVSQSPSNKVTEKGKDVELRCDPISGHTALYWYRQSLGQGLEFLIYFQGNSAPDKSGLPSDRFSAERTGGSVSTLTIQRTQQEDSAVYLCASTFRTRNYNEQFFGPGTRLTVL.

The V call is TRBV27, the J call TRBJ2-6; D possibly matches TRBD1 or TRBD2 (5 bases each). Per germline, CDR1 MNHEY and CDR2 SMNVEV (reference sequence). The CDR3 loop spans 15 amino acids. Between the trimmed V and J ends, which lost 6 bases and 2 bases, there was a span of 11 bases. DNA for the CDR3: TGTGCCAGCAGACTCATGGGACCTGGGGCCAACGTCCTGACTTTC. Its protein product is CASRLMGPGANVLTF.

The chain has TRBV21-1 and TRBJ2-4; the table assigns TRBD1, which was not confirmed against the DNA. The J call may be mistaken, given a closer DNA end match to TRBJ2-7. TRBV21-1 is a listed pseudogene. The CDR3 extends over 16 amino acids. In nucleotides, the CDR3 is TGTGCCAGCAGCAAAGCACTAGACAGGGCGGGCTACGAGCAGTACTTC. Amino acid sequence: CASSKALDRAGYEQYF.

The chain couples TRBV7-2 to TRBJ1-5; D is perhaps TRBD1 (5 bases). V was shortened by 5 bases and J by 6 bases, with 17 bases between the two germline ends. This CDR3 has 15 residues. Per germline, CDR1 SGHTA and CDR2 FQGNSA. The CDR3 bases are TGTGCCAGCAGCCCCAGGGATCTTGTGGGTCAGCCCCAGCATTTT. Translation: CASSPRDLVGQPQHF.

The sample holds a few counts of this clonotype. The chain recombines TRBV28 with TRBJ2-1; D remains unclear. V was clipped by 7 bases and J by 4 bases, with 5 bases between them. Germline CDR1 MDHEN, CDR2 SYDVKM. The CDR3 is 11 residues long. The CDR3 loop is CASIDYNEQFF. CDR3 in DNA: TGTGCCAGCATCGATTACAATGAGCAGTTCTTC.

The DNA of the CDR3 is TGTGCCAGCTCCTGGGGGGGTGGTCAAGAGACCCAGTACTTC. Its protein product is CASSWGGGQETQYF. This chain links TRBV7-9 with TRBJ2-5, with 7 bases lining up with TRBD2. V lost 8 bases to trimming and J lost 2 bases; unmatched junction nucleotides: 8. The CDR3 length is 14 residues. Germline CDR1 reads SEHNR; CDR2 reads FQNEAQ (reference sequence).

The chain is built from TRBV7-2 and TRBJ2-5, with 7 bases identical to TRBD2. This CDR3 spans 17 amino acids. V gave up 3 bases and J gave up 11 bases; unmatched junction bases: 21. Germline V gene sequence: CDR1 SGHTA, CDR2 FQGNSA. The CDR3 nucleotides are TGTGCCAGCAGCTTCCTCAGCGGGATTCCCGGTAGGGATGAGCAGTACTTC. Translated, it gives CASSFLSGIPGRDEQYF.

This sequence joins TRBV9 and TRBJ2-5; the match to TRBD2 covers 7 bases. Germline trimming cut 4 bases from V and 6 bases from J; bases unmatched to any gene: 9. The CDR3 covers 14 residues. Germline loops: CDR1 SGDLS, CDR2 YYNGEE. CDR3 in DNA: TGTGCCAGCAGCTCCCGTGGGGGGGAAAAGACCCAGTACTTC. This codes for CASSSRGGEKTQYF. Together with reference TRBV9 and TRBJ2-5, the CDR3 gives the full variable domain: DSGVTQTPKHLITATGQRVTLRCSPRSGDLSVYWYQQSLDQGLQFLIQYYNGEERAKGNILERFSAQQFPDLHSELNLSSLELGDSALYFCASSSRGGEKTQYFGPGTRLLVL.

This clonotype appeared a few times. The V and J genes are TRBV4-3 and TRBJ2-1; possible D gene TRBD2, 6 bases. Trimming pared 0 bases from V and 7 bases from J, leaving 13 bases between. The CDR3 is 15 amino acids. Germline assignment: CDR1 LGHNA and CDR2 YSLEER. The CDR3 sequence: CASSQDAGNFNEQFF. The DNA of the CDR3 is TGCGCCAGCAGCCAAGACGCGGGAAATTTTAATGAGCAGTTCTTC.

This chain uses TRBV15 with TRBJ1-3, with D perhaps TRBD1 (5 bases). Germline V lookup: CDR1 LNHNV, CDR2 YYDKDF (reference sequence). This CDR3 spans 20 amino acids. V shed 0 bases and J shed 0 bases, with 21 bases lying between them. The CDR3 loop reads CATSRDNRGGLSRSGNTIYF. In DNA form, the CDR3 reads TGTGCCACCAGCAGAGATAATAGGGGCGGTTTAAGCCGCTCTGGAAACACCATATATTTT. The full variable domain, its missing parts supplied by reference TRBV15 and TRBJ1-3, is DAMVIQNPRYQVTQFGKPVTLSCSQTLNHNVMYWYQQKSSQAPKLLFHYYDKDFNNEADTPDNFQSRRPNTSFCFLDIRSPGLGDTAMYLCATSRDNRGGLSRSGNTIYFGEGSWLTVV.

The chain links TRBV11-2 to TRBJ2-7; 7 bases map to TRBD1. V was pared by 1 base and J by 1 base, with 7 bases of the junction left unmatched. This CDR3 spans 16 amino acids. Germline lookup yields CDR1 SGHAT and CDR2 FQNNGV. CDR3: CASSLGHRGASYEQYF. CDR3 sequence (DNA): TGTGCCAGCAGCTTAGGACACAGGGGTGCTTCCTACGAGCAGTACTTC.

This clonotype was observed a handful of times. V is TRBV4-3 and J is TRBJ2-4; D perhaps matches TRBD2 (6 bases). Trimming removed 0 bases at V and 13 bases at J, with 19 bases between. CDR1 LGHNA and CDR2 YSLEER come from the germline V gene. This CDR3 region has 15 residues. This chain's CDR3 is CASSQDRGRTGEQYF. CDR3 sequence (DNA): TGCGCCAGCAGCCAAGATAGAGGGAGGACGGGGGAGCAGTACTTC.

V usage is TRBV12-3 or TRBV12-4 and J usage is TRBJ1-4; the D gene is possibly TRBD1 (5 bases). V dropped 7 bases and J dropped 3 bases, with 12 bases sitting between them. This CDR3 contains 14 residues. This chain's CDR3 is CASTVGGPNEKLFF. In DNA form, the CDR3 reads TGTGCCAGCACCGTGGGGGGACCTAATGAAAAACTGTTTTTT.

The rearrangement links TRBV20-1 to TRBJ1-2; D unresolved. CDR1 is DFQATT and CDR2 is SNEGSKA in the germline V gene (reference sequence). CDR3 length equals 12 residues. V was pared by 3 bases and J by 7 bases, with 12 bases between. CDR3 in amino acids: CSARLGVGGYTF. The CDR3 region has the DNA TGCAGTGCTAGGTTGGGAGTCGGTGGCTACACCTTC.

The chain uses TRBV28 and TRBJ1-6; TRBD1 aligns across 7 bases. There are 16 residues in the CDR3. V lost 5 bases, J lost 0 bases, and 4 bases stayed unmatched. The germline V gene has CDR1 MDHEN and CDR2 SYDVKM. CDR3 residues: CASSQNRGSYNSPLHF. In nucleotides, the CDR3 is TGTGCCAGCAGTCAGAACAGGGGCTCCTATAATTCACCCCTCCACTTT.

The chain carries TRBV15 and TRBJ2-5; TRBD2 might be the D (6 bases). Between the trimmed V and J ends, which lost 3 bases and 3 bases, there was a span of 11 bases. The CDR3 loop spans 14 amino acids. The V gene's germline CDR1 is LNHNV and CDR2 YYDKDF (reference sequence). CDR3 bases: TGTGCCACCAGCAGTGAGGAGCGGGAAGAGACCCAGTACTTC. The encoded protein is CATSSEEREETQYF.